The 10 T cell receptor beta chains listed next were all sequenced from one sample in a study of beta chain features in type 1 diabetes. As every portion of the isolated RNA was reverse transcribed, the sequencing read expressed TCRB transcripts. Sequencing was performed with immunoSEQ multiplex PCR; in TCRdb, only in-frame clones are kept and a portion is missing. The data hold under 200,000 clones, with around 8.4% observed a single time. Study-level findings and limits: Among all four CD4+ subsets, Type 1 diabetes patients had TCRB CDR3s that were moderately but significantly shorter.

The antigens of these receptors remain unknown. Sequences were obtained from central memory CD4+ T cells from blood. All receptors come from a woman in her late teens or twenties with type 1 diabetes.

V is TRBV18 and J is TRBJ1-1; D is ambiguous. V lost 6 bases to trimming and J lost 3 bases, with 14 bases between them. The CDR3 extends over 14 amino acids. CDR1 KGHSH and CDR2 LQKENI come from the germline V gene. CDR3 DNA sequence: TGTGCCAGCTCGGTGGCGTTGGAGCACACTGAAGCTTTCTTT. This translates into CASSVALEHTEAFF.

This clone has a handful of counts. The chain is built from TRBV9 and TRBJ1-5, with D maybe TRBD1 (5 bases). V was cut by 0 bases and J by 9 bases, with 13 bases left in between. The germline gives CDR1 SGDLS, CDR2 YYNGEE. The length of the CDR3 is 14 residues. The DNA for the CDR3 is TGTGCCAGCAGCGTAGGGCAGGGTGAGTCGCCCCAGCATTTT. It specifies CASSVGQGESPQHF.

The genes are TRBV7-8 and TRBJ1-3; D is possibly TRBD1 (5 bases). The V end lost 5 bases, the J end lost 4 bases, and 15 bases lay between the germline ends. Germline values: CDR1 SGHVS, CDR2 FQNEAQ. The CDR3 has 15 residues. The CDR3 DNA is TGTGCCAGCAGCCCCTCGTGGGGCTCCGGAAACACCATATATTTT. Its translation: CASSPSWGSGNTIYF. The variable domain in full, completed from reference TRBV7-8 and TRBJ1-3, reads GAGVSQSPRYKVAKRGQDVALRCDPISGHVSLFWYQQALGQGPEFLTYFQNEAQLDKSGLPSDRFFAERPEGSVSTLKIQRTQQEDSAVYLCASSPSWGSGNTIYFGEGSWLTVV.

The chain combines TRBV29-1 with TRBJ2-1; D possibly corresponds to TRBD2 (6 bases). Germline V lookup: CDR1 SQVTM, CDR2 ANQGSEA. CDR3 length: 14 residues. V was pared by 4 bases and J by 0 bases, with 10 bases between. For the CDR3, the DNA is TGCAGCGTTGTCTTAGCGGCCTCCTACAATGAGCAGTTCTTC. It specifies CSVVLAASYNEQFF.

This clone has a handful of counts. The CDR3 DNA reads as TGTGCCAGCTCACCTGGACAGAGCAATGAGCAGTTCTTC. Translating it yields CASSPGQSNEQFF. The V gene is TRBV18, the J gene TRBJ2-1; weak D call: TRBD1 (6 bases). This CDR3 contains 13 residues. V lost 3 bases, J lost 6 bases, and 9 bases lay in between. Germline assignment: CDR1 KGHSH and CDR2 LQKENI.

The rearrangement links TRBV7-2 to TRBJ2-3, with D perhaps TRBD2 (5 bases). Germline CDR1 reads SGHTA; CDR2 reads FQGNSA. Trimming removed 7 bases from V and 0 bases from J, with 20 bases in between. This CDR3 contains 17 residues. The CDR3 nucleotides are TGTGCCAGCAAACGTACGATGACTATAACTAGCACAGATACGCAGTATTTT. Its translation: CASKRTMTITSTDTQYF.

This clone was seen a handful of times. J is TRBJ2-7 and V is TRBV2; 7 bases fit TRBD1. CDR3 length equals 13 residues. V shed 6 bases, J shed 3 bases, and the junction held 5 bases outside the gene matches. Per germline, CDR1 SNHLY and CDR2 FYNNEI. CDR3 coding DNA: TGTGCCAGCAGGTTGGGACAGTACTACGAGCAGTACTTC. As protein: CASRLGQYYEQYF.

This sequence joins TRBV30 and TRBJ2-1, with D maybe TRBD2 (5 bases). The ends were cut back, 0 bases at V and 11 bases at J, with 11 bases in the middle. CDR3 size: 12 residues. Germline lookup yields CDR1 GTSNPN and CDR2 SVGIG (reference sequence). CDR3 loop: CAWSVVAHKQFF. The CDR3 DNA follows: TGTGCCTGGAGTGTCGTAGCGCATAAGCAGTTCTTC.

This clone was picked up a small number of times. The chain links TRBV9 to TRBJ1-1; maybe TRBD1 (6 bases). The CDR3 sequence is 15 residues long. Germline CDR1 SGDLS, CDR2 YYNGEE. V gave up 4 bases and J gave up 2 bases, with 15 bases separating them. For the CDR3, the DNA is TGTGCCAGCAGCCCTAGGGACACCGAAAACACTGAAGCTTTCTTT. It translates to CASSPRDTENTEAFF. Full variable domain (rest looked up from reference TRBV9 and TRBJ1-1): DSGVTQTPKHLITATGQRVTLRCSPRSGDLSVYWYQQSLDQGLQFLIQYYNGEERAKGNILERFSAQQFPDLHSELNLSSLELGDSALYFCASSPRDTENTEAFFGQGTRLTVV.

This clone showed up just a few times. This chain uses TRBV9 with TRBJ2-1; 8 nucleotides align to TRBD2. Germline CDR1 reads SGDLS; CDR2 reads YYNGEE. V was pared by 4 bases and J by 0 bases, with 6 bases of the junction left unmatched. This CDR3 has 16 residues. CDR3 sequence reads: CASSLLAGGSYNEQFF. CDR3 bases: TGTGCCAGCAGCCTTCTGGCGGGGGGCTCCTACAATGAGCAGTTCTTC.